This passage covers 21 T cell receptor beta chains from one sample sequenced in a study of T cell clonality in common variable immunodeficiency. TCRdb keeps only in-frame clones here, not all; method: immunoSEQ multiplex PCR. In total the sample includes roughly 48,000 clones, none of them seen once. Sequencing was done on a sample of peripheral blood mononuclear cells. These receptors all come from a person aged 18 to 75 in good health.

This clone was seen many times. The sequence runs out 3 residues before the end of the CDR3; the remainder is reconstructed from the germline J gene. The chain employs TRBV5-4 and TRBJ2-2; 7 positions agree with TRBD2. This CDR3 has 15 residues. The germline V gene encodes CDR1 SGHNT and CDR2 YYREEE (reference sequence). Trimming at V came to 7 bases and at J to 1 base, leaving 7 bases not matched to a gene. Here the CDR3 reads CASSEGRGNTGELFF. The sequenced part of the CDR3 DNA is TGTGCCAGCTCCGAGGGGAGGGGGAACACCGGGGAG.

This clone was observed many times. With the read ending 3 residues before the CDR3 end, the germline J gene is used to fill in that end. V usage is TRBV6-2 or TRBV6-3 and J usage is TRBJ2-1; possible D gene TRBD2, 6 bases. Germline CDR1 and CDR2: MNHEY and SVGEGT. V lost 4 bases, J lost 1 base, and 11 bases lay in between. The CDR3 runs 15 residues. The CDR3 DNA, read in part, is TGTGCCAGCAGTTGGGGAGGCGGGTCCTACAATGAG. It codes for CASSWGGGSYNE. The whole CDR3 region reads CASSWGGGSYNEQFF.

This clone has a handful of counts. The DNA ends 3 residues before the CDR3 does, and the rest of the CDR3 is filled in from the germline J gene. The V and J genes are TRBV30 and TRBJ1-2; TRBD1 agrees at 9 bases. The CDR3 is made up of 14 amino acids. Germline V lookup: CDR1 GTSNPN, CDR2 SVGIG (reference sequence). The CDR3 DNA, read in part, is TGTGCCTGGACTCCCGGGACAGGGTCCTACGAC. It encodes CAWTPGTGSYD. The full CDR3 is CAWTPGTGSYDYTF.

This clone was picked up a small number of times. CDR3: CSALNPAGRRNQETQYF. The part of the CDR3 DNA that was read is TGCAGTGCCTTAAACCCCGCGGGTCGCAGGAATCAAGAGACC. This chain joins TRBV20-1 and TRBJ2-5; maybe TRBD2 (5 bases). The read ends 3 residues before the CDR3 terminus; that terminus is restored from the germline J gene. The germline CDR1 and CDR2 sequences are DFQATT and SNEGSKA (reference sequence). CDR3 size: 17 residues. V shed 6 bases and J shed 2 bases, with 25 bases lying between them.

This clone turned up a few times. The read finishes 3 residues shy of the CDR3 end, and the germline J gene is used to complete it. The chain uses TRBV7-8 and TRBJ1-6; 7 nucleotides agree with TRBD1. The CDR3 is 14 amino acids. Losses at the gene ends were 3 bases for V and 9 bases for J; bases not matched to a gene: 5. Germline V gene data show CDR1 as SGHVS and CDR2 as FQNEAQ. This CDR3 reads CASSFDRVSSPLHF. The sequenced part of the CDR3 DNA is TGTGCCAGCAGCTTCGACAGGGTTAGTTCACCC. Full variable domain (rest looked up from reference TRBV7-8 and TRBJ1-6): GAGVSQSPRYKVAKRGQDVALRCDPISGHVSLFWYQQALGQGPEFLTYFQNEAQLDKSGLPSDRFFAERPEGSVSTLKIQRTQQEDSAVYLCASSFDRVSSPLHFGNGTRLTVT.

On this clone itself: From the germline J gene comes the end of the CDR3, since the read stops 3 residues before it. V usage is TRBV7-8 and J usage is TRBJ1-2, with unresolved D. Germline assignment: CDR1 SGHVS and CDR2 FQNEAQ. CDR3 length: 14 residues. The sequenced part of the CDR3 DNA is TGTGCCAGCAGCTTAGATAACGGATACTACGAC. It translates to CASSLDNGYYD. The whole CDR3 reads CASSLDNGYYDYTF. Complete variable domain (other parts from reference TRBV7-8 and TRBJ1-2): GAGVSQSPRYKVAKRGQDVALRCDPISGHVSLFWYQQALGQGPEFLTYFQNEAQLDKSGLPSDRFFAERPEGSVSTLKIQRTQQEDSAVYLCASSLDNGYYDYTFGSGTRLTVV.

This clone occurred many times. The CDR3 end falls 3 residues outside the read, so it is completed with the germline J gene. The rearrangement uses TRBV2 and TRBJ1-4, with D maybe TRBD1 (6 bases). V gave up 5 bases and J gave up 0 bases, with 13 bases separating them. This CDR3 is 16 amino acids long. Germline V lookup: CDR1 SNHLY, CDR2 FYNNEI. The CDR3 DNA, read in part, is TGTGCCAGCAGTCACCGGGACACCTCAACTAATGAAAAA. Its protein is CASSHRDTSTNEK. The whole CDR3 is CASSHRDTSTNEKLFF.

In this sample, this clone turned up many times. The read gets to within 3 residues of the CDR3 end, and the germline J gene fills in the rest. J is TRBJ2-4 and V is TRBV5-1; TRBD1 matches 11 bases. V trimming: 3 bases; J trimming: 9 bases; junction bases outside the gene matches: 5. The CDR3 length is 14 residues. In germline, CDR1 is SGHRS, CDR2 YFSETQ. The CDR3 spells CASSSGTGGVIQYF. The covered CDR3 bases are TGCGCCAGCAGCTCCGGGACAGGGGGGGTCATT.

This clone was picked up a small number of times. The read comes to an end 3 residues before the CDR3 does, leaving the germline J gene to fill in the end. The chain links TRBV18 to TRBJ1-2; tentatively, D is TRBD1 (6 bases). Looked up from germline, CDR1 is KGHSH and CDR2 is LQKENI. The CDR3 is 15 amino acids. The CDR3 sequence: CASGGGTSGTNDYTF. The covered CDR3 bases are TGTGCCAGCGGGGGCGGGACTAGCGGGACCAATGAC.

As regards this clone: The read ends 3 residues before the CDR3 terminus; that terminus is restored from the germline J gene. The rearrangement links TRBV7-9 to TRBJ1-2; D gene uncertain. The CDR3 totals 15 residues. Germline values: CDR1 SEHNR, CDR2 FQNEAQ (reference sequence). The chain's CDR3 is CASSPVRVQSYDYTF. The DNA read from the CDR3 is TGTGCCAGCAGCCCCGTGCGGGTCCAATCCTACGAC.

The CDR3 bases that were read are TGTGCCAGCAACCGACAGGCCATCTATAATTCACCC. Translation: CASNRQAIYNSP. The full CDR3 protein is CASNRQAIYNSPLHF. The chain recombines TRBV5-5 with TRBJ1-6; perhaps TRBD1 as D (6 bases). The read terminates 3 residues before the CDR3 end, so the remaining end is supplied by the germline J gene. This CDR3 has 15 residues. Germline CDR1 and CDR2: SGHKS and YYEKEE (reference sequence). Trimming removed 6 bases from V and 3 bases from J, with 13 bases in between.

Of note for this clone: Being one base from a much bigger clone, this may be a read error. CDR3 region: CASSSNRDMSSGANVLFF. Partial CDR3 DNA: TGTGCCAGTAGTAGTAACCGGGACATGAGCTCTGGGGCCAACGTA. This chain connects TRBV19 to TRBJ1-4; TRBD1 is a possible D gene (6 bases). The read falls 3 residues short of the CDR3 end, and the missing part is taken from the germline J gene. The CDR3 contains 18 residues. The germline V gene has CDR1 LNHDA and CDR2 SQIVND (reference sequence).

This clone appeared many times. The read stops 3 residues short of the end of the CDR3; the missing end is completed from the germline J gene. The chain uses TRBV7-9 and TRBJ1-2, with 7 positions matching TRBD1. The CDR3 is made up of 14 amino acids. Trimming cost V 3 bases and J 7 bases; bases outside gene matches: 8. Germline CDR1 SEHNR, CDR2 FQNEAQ (reference sequence). The CDR3 loop is CASSFLEGAFGYTF. The sequenced CDR3 bases are TGTGCCAGCAGCTTTTTAGAGGGGGCGTTTGGC.

This clone appeared many times. The CDR3 end lies 3 residues beyond the end of the read and is filled in from the germline J gene. The rearrangement uses TRBV5-1 and TRBJ2-4, with TRBD2 matching 13 bases. V was clipped by 0 bases and J by 0 bases; unmatched bases: 6. The CDR3 covers 19 residues. CDR1 is SGHRS, CDR2 YFSETQ, per germline. The covered CDR3 bases are TGCGCCAGCAGCTTGGAACTAGCGGGGGGGGTTCTAGCCAAAAACATT. Translation: CASSLELAGGVLAKNI. The whole CDR3 sequence reads CASSLELAGGVLAKNIQYF.

This clone was picked up many times. The CDR3 end falls 3 residues outside the read, so it is completed with the germline J gene. This rearrangement joins TRBV29-1 to TRBJ2-2; perhaps TRBD2 as D (5 bases). The V gene's germline CDR1 is SQVTM and CDR2 ANQGSEA. Trimming left V 3 bases short and J 7 bases short, with 12 bases between. This CDR3 has 13 amino acids. The CDR3: CSVDDYPRGELFF. The sequenced CDR3 bases are TGCAGCGTTGACGACTACCCGCGCGGGGAG.

Many counts were recorded for this clone. The read ends 3 residues before the CDR3 terminus; that terminus is restored from the germline J gene. J is TRBJ2-2 and V is TRBV7-9, with 8 bases matching TRBD2. The J segment lost 9 bases and the V segment lost 3 bases, leaving 9 bases of the junction unmatched. The CDR3 extends over 15 amino acids. Looked up from germline, CDR1 is SEHNR and CDR2 is FQNEAQ (reference sequence). The CDR3 region is CASSFGTSTYRELFF. CDR3 bases read: TGTGCCAGCAGCTTTGGGACTAGTACGTACCGGGAG.

This clone was counted at least ten times. The read ends 3 residues shy of where the CDR3 ends; the end is completed using the germline J gene. V is TRBV19 and J is TRBJ1-1, with a possible D match to TRBD1 (5 bases). CDR3 length: 14 amino acids. CDR1 is LNHDA, CDR2 SQIVND, per germline (reference sequence). The CDR3 bases that were read are TGTGCCACCGAGGACAAATCAAGGGCTTTCGAA. Its protein is CATEDKSRAFE. The complete CDR3 sequence is CATEDKSRAFEAFF.

Notes on this clone: The CDR3 end falls 3 residues outside the read, so it is completed with the germline J gene. J is TRBJ1-5 and V is TRBV7-9; no reliable D call. Per germline, CDR1 SEHNR and CDR2 FQNEAQ (reference sequence). The V and J ends lost 4 bases and 5 bases respectively, with 6 bases between them. The CDR3 is 12 amino acids. The CDR3 spells CASSYRYQPQHF. The sequenced part of the CDR3 DNA is TGTGCCAGCAGCTATAGATATCAGCCC.

As to this clone: The read halts 3 residues ahead of the CDR3 end, with the missing end drawn from the germline J gene. The J gene is TRBJ2-3, the V gene TRBV18, with a tentative D call TRBD2 (6 bases). There are 12 residues in the CDR3. Germline loops: CDR1 KGHSH, CDR2 LQKENI. V lost 6 bases to trimming and J lost 4 bases, with 8 bases between them. The CDR3: CASSTGADTQYF. The part of the CDR3 DNA that was read is TGTGCCAGCTCTACGGGGGCAGATACG. The whole variable domain, filled in from reference TRBV18 and TRBJ2-3, reads NAGVMQNPRHLVRRRGQEARLRCSPMKGHSHVYWYRQLPEEGLKFMVYLQKENIIDESGMPKERFSAEFPKEGPSILRIQQVVRGDSAAYFCASSTGADTQYFGPGTRLTVL.

This clone has at least ten counts. The missing CDR3 end, 3 residues past where the read stops, is filled in from the germline J gene. The chain employs TRBV2 and TRBJ1-1; no clear D gene. Germline V gene lookup returns CDR1 SNHLY and CDR2 FYNNEI. V was trimmed by 8 bases and J by 4 bases, leaving 11 bases between them. This CDR3 spans 12 amino acids. CDR3 bases read: TGTGCCAGCTCTAGACTGCCCACTGAA. The encoded protein is CASSRLPTE. The full CDR3 protein is CASSRLPTEAFF.

This clone was observed many times. With the read ending 3 residues before the CDR3 end, the germline J gene is used to fill in that end. The V gene is TRBV18, the J gene TRBJ2-7; 10 bases line up with TRBD1. The CDR3 runs 13 residues. The junction had 4 bases not matched to a gene; V was cut back by 5 bases and J by 6 bases. CDR1 KGHSH and CDR2 LQKENI come from the germline V gene. CDR3 sequence reads: CASSFDRGLEQYF. CDR3 DNA (partial): TGTGCCAGCTCATTCGACAGGGGGCTCGAG. The full variable domain, its missing parts supplied by reference TRBV18 and TRBJ2-7, is NAGVMQNPRHLVRRRGQEARLRCSPMKGHSHVYWYRQLPEEGLKFMVYLQKENIIDESGMPKERFSAEFPKEGPSILRIQQVVRGDSAAYFCASSFDRGLEQYFGPGTRLTVT.